This TCR beta chain was obtained from a study of OX40 agonist ivuxolimab in advanced cancers. Across the study: Enrollees could have had prior anti-PD-1, anti-PD-L1 or anti-CTLA-4 therapy, which 30% to 50% had received.

Trimming removed 5 bases from V and 4 bases from J; junction bases left unmatched: 10. There are 15 residues in the CDR3. Germline V CDR1 and CDR2: SGHNT, YENEEA. Study-wide findings and caveats: The study did not work out the antigen specificity of the expanded peripheral T cells. At doses 0.1 to 3.0 mg/kg, CD4+ and CD8+ clones expanded.

Some clones are missing from TCRdb's copy, which holds only in-frame ones; the method was immunoSEQ multiplex PCR. The sample lists fewer than 85,000 clones, 90% occurring once. Regarding this clone: What it binds is unknown.

Blood sampling was done at baseline, cycle 4 day 1, and cycle 7 day 1. The TCR originated in an adult with an advanced solid tumor such as melanoma, head and neck, liver or kidney cancer. The specimen was CD4+ or CD8+ T cells sorted from blood, collected in a trial of the OX40 agonist ivuxolimab. The rearrangement links TRBV11-3 to TRBJ2-7, with 8 bases identical to TRBD2. The CDR3 DNA follows: TGTGCCAGCAGCCTTGGGGATGCTAGCGGGTACGAGCAGTACTTC. Protein product: CASSLGDASGYEQYF.